One T cell receptor beta chain is described in this entry. Its specificity is unknown. These data originate in a study of T cell responses to AZD1222 COVID-19 vaccine. Overall study findings and caveats: Females outnumbered males among donors, who were mostly white British; clonal diversity was possibly underestimated. Increases in Spike-specific TCR breadth and depth were seen after two AZD1222 doses.

Measured with immunoSEQ multiplex PCR; TCRdb has only the in-frame clones, and not every one. The sample includes approximately 120,000 clones, around 87% seen only once; the top ten take roughly 4.3%. It was second doses at about 4 or about 12 weeks that were pooled. The germline V and J ends were trimmed by 1 base and 4 bases, with 9 bases remaining between them. This CDR3 has 14 amino acids. Germline lookup yields CDR1 MDHEN and CDR2 SYDVKM. The rearrangement uses TRBV28 and TRBJ2-3, with D possibly TRBD1 on 6 matching bases. This sequence was found in an adult who received the AZD1222 COVID-19 vaccine. Sequences were derived from peripheral blood, sampled 28 days after the second AZD1222 dose. The CDR3 bases are TGTGCCAGCAGTTTATTCGACAGGCCAGATACGCAGTATTTT. Translation gives CASSLFDRPDTQYF.